Shown below are 24 T cell receptor beta chains from a single sample sequenced in a study of T-cell reconstitution after alpha-beta-depleted transplantation in children (TCRdb year 2016). The intended sense of this specimen's treatment or condition label: allogeneic hematopoietic cell transplantation with graft depleted of TCRalphabeta T cells and CD19 B cells. Libraries were constructed by PCR. Reads for this sample came from an Illumina HiSeq 2500. TCR library preparation used molecular barcoding, with unique molecular identifiers applied to normalize quantification of the TCRbeta repertoire. TCRdb trimmed public reads at Q25 via fastp, called clones via MiXCR and kept in-frame beta chains. Each CDR3 protein gets just one entry, which takes the most common genes and DNA from the rows behind it. This sample holds 240,000 or so distinct CDR3 sequences; 7.5% to 9.5% were observed only once. Clones ranked in the top ten supply under 8% of the sample.

The sample in question was PBMCs, mostly from graft donor cells, obtained 180 days after TCRalphabeta/CD19-depleted stem cell transplant. These receptors were collected from a male patient younger than 18 who had a stem cell transplant for acute lymphoblastic leukemia, so the T cells may come from the graft donor.

This clonotype appeared many times. This chain links TRBV14 with TRBJ2-1; 9 bases map to TRBD2. This CDR3 comprises 17 residues. Looked up from germline, CDR1 is SGHDN and CDR2 is FVKESK. Unmatched junction bases numbered 13, after V lost 4 bases and J lost 6 bases. The chain's CDR3 is CASSRAQSSGVSNEQFF. For the CDR3, the DNA is TGTGCCAGCAGCCGGGCCCAGTCTAGCGGGGTTAGCAATGAGCAGTTCTTC.

This clonotype was counted ten times or more. This rearrangement joins TRBV28 to TRBJ1-5; D perhaps matches TRBD1 (6 bases). The V end was cut by 3 bases, the J end by 6 bases, with 18 bases between. In germline, CDR1 is MDHEN, CDR2 SYDVKM. The CDR3 runs to 16 residues. The chain's CDR3 is CASSFSRRGPFQPQHF. CDR3 bases: TGTGCCAGCAGTTTTTCCCGCAGGGGTCCCTTTCAGCCCCAGCATTTT.

The sample holds many counts of this clonotype. J is TRBJ2-7 and V is TRBV12-3 or TRBV12-4; the match to TRBD1 covers 9 bases. This CDR3 region has 14 residues. V lost 3 bases and J lost 4; bases outside the gene matches: 4. Here the CDR3 reads CASSFDRGRYEQYF. The CDR3 nucleotides read TGTGCCAGCAGTTTCGACAGGGGGAGATACGAGCAGTACTTC.

This clonotype was recorded many times. The chain carries TRBV20-1 and TRBJ1-2, with 8 bases identical to TRBD1. The germline CDR1 and CDR2 sequences are DFQATT and SNEGSKA (reference sequence). The CDR3 sequence is 12 residues long. V lost 3 bases and J lost 8; bases outside the gene matches: 5. The CDR3 reads CSASAGGKGYTF. The CDR3 coding sequence is TGCAGTGCTAGCGCAGGGGGCAAAGGCTACACCTTC.

This clonotype was seen many times. The chain links TRBV29-1 to TRBJ1-6; 7 bases fit TRBD1. The V gene's germline CDR1 is SQVTM and CDR2 ANQGSEA. The CDR3 totals 15 residues. Trimming removed 3 bases from V and 10 bases from J; junction bases left unmatched: 12. The CDR3: CSVDKVGTDQSPLHF. The CDR3, as DNA: TGCAGCGTTGATAAGGTTGGGACAGATCAGTCACCCCTCCACTTT.

This clonotype appeared many times. The V and J genes are TRBV7-9 and TRBJ2-5; D uncertain. There are 16 residues in the CDR3. Germline CDR1 is SEHNR and CDR2 is FQNEAQ (reference sequence). V gave up 2 bases and J gave up 0 bases, with 13 bases separating them. CDR3 coding DNA: TGTGCCAGCAGCTTACTCACACAGTTATACCAAGAGACCCAGTACTTC. Protein product: CASSLLTQLYQETQYF.

This clonotype has at least ten counts. This chain connects TRBV7-9 to TRBJ2-3; no reliable D call. V was clipped by 1 base and J by 4 bases, with 15 bases between them. There are 16 residues in the CDR3. The germline V gene has CDR1 SEHNR and CDR2 FQNEAQ (reference sequence). This CDR3 reads CASSLEARGEPDTQYF. The CDR3 DNA reads as TGTGCCAGCAGCTTAGAGGCACGTGGAGAGCCAGATACGCAGTATTTT.

In its sample, this clonotype was seen many times. The CDR3 here is CSARDPGGTGELFF. DNA of the CDR3: TGCAGTGCTAGAGACCCGGGAGGGACCGGGGAGCTGTTTTTT. This chain connects TRBV20-1 to TRBJ2-2, with 8 bases fitting TRBD2. CDR3 length: 14 residues. V gave up 0 bases and J gave up 5 bases; unmatched junction bases: 2. CDR1 is DFQATT, CDR2 SNEGSKA, per germline (reference sequence).

This clonotype appeared many times. The genes are TRBV12-3 or TRBV12-4 and TRBJ2-1, with TRBD2 matching over 12 bases. CDR3 length: 14 amino acids. The junction had 8 bases not matched to a gene; V was cut back by 10 bases and J by 7 bases. The CDR3: CANSTGLAGNEQFF. CDR3 coding DNA: TGTGCCAACTCGACTGGACTAGCGGGAAATGAGCAGTTCTTC.

Many counts were recorded for this clonotype. V usage is TRBV7-2 and J usage is TRBJ2-1; D not resolved. Germline lookup yields CDR1 SGHTA and CDR2 FQGNSA. V lost 5 bases and J 8 bases, leaving 7 bases between the germline ends. The CDR3 contains 11 residues. The DNA of the CDR3 is TGTGCCAGCAGCCCTTACTATGAGCAGTTCTTC. Protein product: CASSPYYEQFF.

This clonotype was found many times. The CDR3 loop is CASSWLLGAFF. CDR3 DNA sequence: TGTGCCAGCAGTTGGCTCCTCGGAGCTTTCTTT. The V call is TRBV6-6, the J call TRBJ1-1; D is undetermined. Per the germline V gene, CDR1 is MNHNY and CDR2 is SVGAGI (reference sequence). CDR3 length equals 11 residues. The V end lost 4 bases, the J end lost 10 bases, and 10 bases lay between the germline ends.

This clonotype has at least ten counts. The gene calls are TRBV12-3 or TRBV12-4 and TRBJ2-3; weak D call: TRBD2 (5 bases). V was trimmed by 3 bases and J by 4 bases, leaving 11 bases between them. This CDR3 has 14 amino acids. The CDR3 reads CASSFLTGADTQYF. CDR3 DNA: TGTGCCAGCAGTTTTTTGACCGGGGCAGATACGCAGTATTTT.

This clonotype appeared a few times. This chain links TRBV6-2 or TRBV6-3 with TRBJ2-2; D is unclear. The CDR3 loop spans 15 amino acids. Germline CDR1 and CDR2: MNHEY and SVGEGT. V lost 2 bases and J lost 0, with 7 bases in between. The CDR3 DNA reads as TGTGCCAGCAGTTACCGGCTAGCGAACACCGGGGAGCTGTTTTTT. Amino acid sequence: CASSYRLANTGELFF.

This clonotype was picked up many times. This chain links TRBV10-1 with TRBJ2-5; D gene unclear. Germline values: CDR1 WNHNN, CDR2 SYGVQD (reference sequence). With 6 bases removed from V and 7 bases from J, the gap between germline ends came to 15 bases. There are 13 residues in the CDR3. The CDR3 DNA reads as TGCGCCAGCAGCGCCAAGTGGGAAGGGACCCAGTACTTC. Protein product: CASSAKWEGTQYF.

In its sample, this clonotype was seen a few times. The chain links TRBV6-5 to TRBJ2-7, with 11 nucleotides matching TRBD2. Losses at the gene ends were 0 bases for V and 4 bases for J; bases not matched to a gene: 8. In germline, CDR1 is MNHEY, CDR2 SVGAGI. The CDR3 totals 17 residues. In nucleotides, the CDR3 is TGTGCCAGCAGTTACTCTCCTTCGACTAGCGGGAAATACGAGCAGTACTTC. Protein: CASSYSPSTSGKYEQYF.

The rearrangement joins TRBV4-1 to TRBJ2-1; TRBD1 matches 8 bases. The length of the CDR3 is 15 residues. The J segment lost 10 bases and the V segment lost 3 bases, leaving 11 bases of the junction unmatched. Germline V gene lookup returns CDR1 MGHRA and CDR2 YSYEKL. The CDR3 region has the DNA TGCGCCAGCAGCCATGCGAGTTTTAACAGGGGGGAGCAGTTCTTC. It specifies CASSHASFNRGEQFF.

This clonotype was counted at least ten times. J is TRBJ2-1 and V is TRBV20-1; TRBD2 matches at 12 bases. Trimming at V came to 1 base and at J to 5 bases, leaving 6 bases not matched to a gene. The germline V gene has CDR1 DFQATT and CDR2 SNEGSKA (reference sequence). CDR3 size: 16 residues. Here the CDR3 reads CSARVPLAGGNNEQFF. CDR3 nucleotide sequence: TGCAGTGCTAGAGTCCCACTAGCGGGGGGTAACAATGAGCAGTTCTTC.

The CDR3 reads CATSREGTGWEKLFF. For the CDR3, the DNA is TGTGCCACCAGCAGAGAAGGGACAGGGTGGGAAAAACTGTTTTTT. J is TRBJ1-4 and V is TRBV15; TRBD1 matches at 9 bases. After removal of 0 bases from V and 8 bases from J, the junction contained 4 bases not matched to a gene. Germline V gene data show CDR1 as LNHNV and CDR2 as YYDKDF (reference sequence). CDR3 size: 15 residues.

This clonotype was seen repeatedly, ten times or more. J is TRBJ2-7 and V is TRBV10-3; 12 bases align to TRBD2. Unmatched junction bases numbered 2, after V lost 10 bases and J lost 1 base. CDR1 is ENHRY and CDR2 is SYGVKD in the germline V gene. The CDR3 is 13 residues long. CDR3 protein: CATGTSGSYEQYF. As DNA, the CDR3 is TGTGCCACGGGGACTAGCGGGTCCTACGAGCAGTACTTC.

This clonotype occurred a few times. The CDR3 region has the DNA TGTGCCAGTAGTCCTTGGACAGGATACCCGGAGACCCAGTACTTC. Its protein is CASSPWTGYPETQYF. This sequence joins TRBV19 and TRBJ2-5; 7 bases are a match to TRBD1. Germline CDR1 LNHDA, CDR2 SQIVND (reference sequence). Trimming took 5 bases from V and 5 from J; bases not matched to a gene: 11. The CDR3 has 15 residues.

There are many counts of this clonotype. V gene TRBV11-2 combines with J gene TRBJ1-6; D is perhaps TRBD1 (6 bases). Trimming left V 5 bases short and J 7 bases short, with 15 bases between. The CDR3 sequence is 15 residues long. Germline CDR1 and CDR2: SGHAT and FQNNGV. CDR3 region: CASSRAGQGNSPLHF. CDR3 sequence (DNA): TGTGCCAGCAGCCGAGCCGGGCAGGGGAATTCACCCCTCCACTTT.

V gene TRBV12-3 or TRBV12-4 combines with J gene TRBJ2-5, with D maybe TRBD1 (5 bases). Trimming removed 11 bases from V and 1 base from J, with 14 bases in between. The CDR3 covers 13 residues. The CDR3 bases are TGTGCCTTCAACCTCAGGGCCCAAGAGACCCAGTACTTC. Its translation is CAFNLRAQETQYF.

This clonotype was picked up many times. The chain couples TRBV12-3 or TRBV12-4 to TRBJ1-5; D unresolved. There are 14 residues in the CDR3. Trimming removed 1 base at V and 3 bases at J, with 7 bases between. CDR3 DNA: TGTGCCAGCAGTTTAGAGGTTGACAATCAGCCCCAGCATTTT. This sequence encodes CASSLEVDNQPQHF.

The chain joins TRBV2 to TRBJ2-7, with TRBD2 identical over 10 bases. Per the germline V gene, CDR1 is SNHLY and CDR2 is FYNNEI. The V segment lost 0 bases and the J segment 1 base; nucleotides outside the gene matches: 12. This CDR3 is 19 amino acids long. The CDR3 DNA is TGTGCCAGCAGTGAAGCGCCCCCGGAAACTAGCGGGGAATCCTACGAGCAGTACTTC. It yields the protein CASSEAPPETSGESYEQYF.